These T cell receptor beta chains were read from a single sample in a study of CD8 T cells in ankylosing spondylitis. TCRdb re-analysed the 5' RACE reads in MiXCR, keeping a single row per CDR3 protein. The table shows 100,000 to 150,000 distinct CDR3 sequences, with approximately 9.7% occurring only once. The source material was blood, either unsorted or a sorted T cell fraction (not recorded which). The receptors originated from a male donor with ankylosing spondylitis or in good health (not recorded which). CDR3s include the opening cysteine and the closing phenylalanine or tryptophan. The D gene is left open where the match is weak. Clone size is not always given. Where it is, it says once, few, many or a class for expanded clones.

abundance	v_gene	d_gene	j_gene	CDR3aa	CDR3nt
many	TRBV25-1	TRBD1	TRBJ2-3	CASSGTGLNTQYF	TGTGCCAGCTCGGGGACAGGGCTAAATACGCAGTATTTT
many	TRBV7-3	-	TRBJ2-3	CASSLTGGTGWDTQYF	TGTGCCAGCAGCTTAACAGGGGGGACGGGATGGGATACGCAGTATTTT
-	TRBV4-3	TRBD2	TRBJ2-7	CASSQRREDPYEQYF	TGCGCCAGCAGCCAACGGCGGGAGGACCCCTACGAGCAGTACTTC
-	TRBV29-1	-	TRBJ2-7	CSVEVEDRTYEQYF	TGCAGCGTTGAAGTAGAGGACAGAACCTACGAGCAGTACTTC
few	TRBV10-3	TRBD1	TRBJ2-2	CAITRQGNTGELFF	TGTGCCATCACCCGACAGGGGAACACCGGGGAGCTGTTTTTT
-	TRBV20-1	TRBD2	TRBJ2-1	CSAISGRWHFF	TGCAGTGCTATCAGCGGGAGGTGGCACTTCTTC
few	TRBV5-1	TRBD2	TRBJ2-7	CASSLPGTSGTNEQYF	TGCGCCAGCAGCCTTCCCGGGACTAGCGGGACCAACGAGCAGTACTTC
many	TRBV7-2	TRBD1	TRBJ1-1	CASSLTGINTEAFF	TGTGCCAGCAGCTTGACAGGGATCAACACTGAAGCTTTCTTT
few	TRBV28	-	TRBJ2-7	CASLSWGESYEQYF	TGTGCCAGCCTGAGCTGGGGAGAATCCTACGAGCAGTACTTC
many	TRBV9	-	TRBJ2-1	CASSPRGGEQFF	TGTGCCAGCAGCCCGAGGGGTGGTGAGCAGTTCTTC
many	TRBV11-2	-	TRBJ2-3	CASSSNPPVPDTQYF	TGTGCCAGCAGCTCCAACCCCCCCGTTCCAGATACGCAGTATTTT
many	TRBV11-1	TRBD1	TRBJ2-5	CASSEGQGVSETQYF	TGTGCCAGCAGCGAGGGACAGGGGGTTTCAGAGACCCAGTACTTC
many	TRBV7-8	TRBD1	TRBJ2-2	CASSPGTGVGTGELFF	TGTGCCAGCAGCCCCGGGACAGGGGTGGGCACCGGGGAGCTGTTTTTT
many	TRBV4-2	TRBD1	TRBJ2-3	CASSRNPGTGGTDTQYF	TGTGCCAGCAGTCGTAACCCTGGGACAGGGGGGACAGATACGCAGTATTTT
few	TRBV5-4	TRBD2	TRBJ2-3	CASSSESRLAGADTQYF	TGTGCCAGCAGCTCAGAGAGCAGACTAGCGGGAGCAGATACGCAGTATTTT
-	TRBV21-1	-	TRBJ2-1	CASSKVGAGLAGVNEQFF	TGTGCCAGCAGCAAAGTAGGAGCGGGACTAGCGGGAGTCAATGAGCAGTTCTTC
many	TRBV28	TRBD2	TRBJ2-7	CASSLLGEAGRQWEQYF	TGTGCCAGCAGTTTATTGGGGGAAGCGGGGAGACAGTGGGAGCAGTACTTC
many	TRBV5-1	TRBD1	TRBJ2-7	CASSWGTGTGEDEQYF	TGCGCCAGCAGCTGGGGGACCGGGACAGGGGAGGACGAGCAGTACTTC
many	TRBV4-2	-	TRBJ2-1	CASSQDVGGSSYNEQFF	TGTGCCAGCAGCCAAGATGTGGGGGGAAGCTCCTACAATGAGCAGTTCTTC
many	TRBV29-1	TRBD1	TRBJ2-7	CSVGTGGFLAGSYEQYF	TGCAGCGTGGGGACAGGGGGCTTTCTAGCGGGCTCCTACGAGCAGTACTTC
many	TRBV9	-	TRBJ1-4	CASSVDPKGEKLFF	TGTGCCAGCAGCGTAGATCCGAAGGGCGAAAAACTGTTTTTT
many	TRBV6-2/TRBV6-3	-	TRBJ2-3	CASSYFSGYEDTQYF	TGTGCCAGCAGTTACTTCTCAGGGTATGAAGATACGCAGTATTTT